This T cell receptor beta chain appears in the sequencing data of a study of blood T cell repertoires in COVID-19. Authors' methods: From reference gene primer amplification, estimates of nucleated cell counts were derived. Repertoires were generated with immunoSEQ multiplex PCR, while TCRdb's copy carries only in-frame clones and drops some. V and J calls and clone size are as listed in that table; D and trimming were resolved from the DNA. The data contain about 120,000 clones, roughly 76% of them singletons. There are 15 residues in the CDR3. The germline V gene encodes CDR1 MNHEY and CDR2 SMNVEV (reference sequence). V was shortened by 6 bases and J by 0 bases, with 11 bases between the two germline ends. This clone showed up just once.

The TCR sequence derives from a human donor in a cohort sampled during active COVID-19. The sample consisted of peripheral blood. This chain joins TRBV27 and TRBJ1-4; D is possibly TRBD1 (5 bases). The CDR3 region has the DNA TGTGCCAGCAGCTCCCGACAGACAACTAATGAAAAACTGTTTTTT. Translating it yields CASSSRQTTNEKLFF. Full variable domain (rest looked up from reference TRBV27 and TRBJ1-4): EAQVTQNPRYLITVTGKKLTVTCSQNMNHEYMSWYRQDPGLGLRQIYYSMNVEVTDKGDVPEGYKVSRKEKRNFPLILESPSPNQTSLYFCASSSRQTTNEKLFFGSGTQLSVL.